The clone carrying this TCR beta chain is a singleton in its sample. What it binds is not known. A read error may produce the germline difference seen at one junction end. This sample was taken from a study of T cell therapy after organ transplantation. Only in-frame clones appear in the TCRdb table, and some are missing; sequencing was by immunoSEQ multiplex PCR. The sample has 2,100 or so clones; 91% are singletons. The CDR3 spans 17 residues. Looked up from germline, CDR1 is SGHAT and CDR2 is FQNNGV. Sequencing used CD8+ T cells from blood, obtained before autologous CMV-specific T cell therapy. This sequence originates from a human patient who had received a solid organ transplant and had CMV disease. The chain recombines TRBV11-2 with TRBJ1-4; D gene ambiguous. CDR3 nucleotide sequence: TGTGCCGGCAGCTTAGGCTGGGAAACTGACGGTGGTGAAAAACTGTTTTTT. The encoded protein is CAGSLGWETDGGEKLFF.